Shown below are 6 T cell receptor beta chains from a single sample sequenced in a study of blood T cell repertoires in COVID-19. The protocol was immunoSEQ multiplex PCR, while the TCRdb copy is restricted to in-frame clones and leaves out a portion. This sample has some 64,000 clones, with 70% to 85% found just once. The specimen sequenced was peripheral blood. These receptors were obtained from a woman older than 75 with active or convalescent COVID-19.

The chain employs TRBV5-1 and TRBJ1-2; tentative D call: TRBD1 (6 bases). CDR3 length: 13 residues. Trimming stripped 4 bases from V and 5 bases from J, with 12 bases between. Germline CDR1 SGHRS, CDR2 YFSETQ. DNA for the CDR3: TGCGCCAGCAGCGGGGACACTCAATATGGCTACACCTTC. Translating gives CASSGDTQYGYTF.

The chain recombines TRBV5-1 with TRBJ1-3; 7 nucleotides agree with TRBD1. The V and J ends lost 0 bases and 4 bases, in that order; junction bases with no gene match: 10. Germline CDR1 is SGHRS and CDR2 is YFSETQ. There are 17 residues in the CDR3. The CDR3 bases are TGCGCCAGCAGCTTGGAACCGGGACAGCGGTCCGGAAACACCATATATTTT. Translated, it gives CASSLEPGQRSGNTIYF.

The chain carries TRBV7-2 and TRBJ2-2, with 9 bases lining up with TRBD1. The ends lost 7 bases at V and 6 bases at J; junction bases unmatched: 12. The CDR3 is 16 residues long. Germline V gene data show CDR1 as SGHTA and CDR2 as FQGNSA. The CDR3 region is CASTQRGQGWSGELFF. In DNA form, the CDR3 reads TGTGCCAGCACCCAACGGGGACAGGGTTGGTCCGGGGAGCTGTTTTTT.

The chain is built from TRBV5-5 and TRBJ2-5; 7 bases match TRBD1. Per germline, CDR1 SGHKS and CDR2 YYEKEE (reference sequence). Losses at the gene ends were 2 bases for V and 4 bases for J; bases not matched to a gene: 8. There are 15 residues in the CDR3. This CDR3 is CASSFSGTELETQYF. CDR3 bases: TGTGCCAGCAGCTTCTCCGGGACAGAGTTAGAGACCCAGTACTTC. The full variable domain, in which reference TRBV5-5 and TRBJ2-5 provide the parts outside the CDR3, is DAGVTQSPTHLIKTRGQQVTLRCSPISGHKSVSWYQQVLGQGPQFIFQYYEKEERGRGNFPDRFSARQFPNYSSELNVNALLLGDSALYLCASSFSGTELETQYFGPGTRLLVL.

This rearrangement joins TRBV3-1 (or the pseudogene TRBV3-2) to TRBJ2-1; 10 nucleotides agree with TRBD2. The CDR3 covers 15 residues. Unmatched junction bases numbered 8, after V lost 7 bases and J lost 5 bases. Germline CDR1 is LGHDT and CDR2 is YNNKEL (reference sequence). CDR3 in amino acids: CASTQRGGFNNEQFF. CDR3 nucleotide sequence: TGTGCCAGCACCCAGCGGGGGGGATTCAACAATGAGCAGTTCTTC.

This clone was seen more than once but under ten times. The gene calls are TRBV6-5 and TRBJ2-3; possibly TRBD1 for D (6 bases). V gave up 2 bases and J gave up 4 bases, with 10 bases separating them. Per germline, CDR1 MNHEY and CDR2 SVGAGI. The CDR3 consists of 14 residues. The CDR3 coding sequence is TGTGCCAGCAGTTACCCGGACAGTGCAGATACGCAGTATTTT. Protein sequence: CASSYPDSADTQYF.